This passage covers 8 T cell receptor beta chains from one sample sequenced in a study of healthy donors' naive CD4 and CD8 T cells. TCR libraries were built from around 0.45 ug of total RNA by linear amplification. TCRdb reprocessed the reads via MiXCR and lists one record per CDR3 protein. Of around 200,000 distinct CDR3 sequences in the sample, around three quarters were seen once. Source material: naive CD4+ and CD8+ T cells sorted from blood, pooled from several donors. The source of these receptors is a pool of human donors in good health; the sample pools cells from several healthy donors.

The chain employs TRBV19 and TRBJ2-5; perhaps TRBD1 as D (6 bases). The germline V gene has CDR1 LNHDA and CDR2 SQIVND (reference sequence). This CDR3 spans 15 amino acids. Trimming removed 3 bases from V and 5 bases from J, with 16 bases in between. CDR3 sequence (DNA): TGTGCCAGTAGTATCTCGGCAGGGGATATGGAGACCCAGTACTTC. Its translation: CASSISAGDMETQYF.

This clonotype was recorded a few times. This rearrangement joins TRBV29-1 to TRBJ2-1; D is possibly TRBD1 (6 bases). CDR3 size: 13 residues. The V gene's germline CDR1 is SQVTM and CDR2 ANQGSEA. V was clipped by 4 bases and J by 6 bases, with 13 bases between them. The CDR3 region has the DNA TGCAGCGTTGGGGCGGACAGTTCCAATGAGCAGTTCTTC. Protein sequence: CSVGADSSNEQFF.

The chain has TRBV29-1 and TRBJ2-5, with D unclear. The CDR3 covers 12 residues. Germline CDR1 reads SQVTM; CDR2 reads ANQGSEA. V lost 6 bases, J lost 1 base, and 9 bases lay in between. The CDR3 sequence: CSVRGPQETQYF. CDR3 nucleotides: TGCAGCGTCCGCGGCCCCCAAGAGACCCAGTACTTC.

This clonotype was counted between two and nine times. The chain has TRBV12-3 or TRBV12-4 and TRBJ1-3, with D possibly TRBD1 on 6 matching bases. Trimming took off 6 bases at V and 0 bases at J, with 9 bases between the two ends. The CDR3 loop spans 14 amino acids. DNA for the CDR3: TGTGCCAGCAGGCCACAGGGCTCTGGAAACACCATATATTTT. Its translation is CASRPQGSGNTIYF.

This clonotype was counted only a few times. J is TRBJ2-5 and V is TRBV10-3; D possibly corresponds to TRBD2 (5 bases). The CDR3 length is 14 residues. The V end was cut by 0 bases, the J end by 3 bases, with 8 bases between. The germline gives CDR1 ENHRY, CDR2 SYGVKD. This CDR3 reads CAISESGSEETQYF. The CDR3 nucleotides read TGTGCCATCAGTGAGTCGGGGAGCGAAGAGACCCAGTACTTC.

Turning to this clonotype: A junction end diverges from the germline sequence, so it may reflect a read error. The chain recombines TRBV6-5 with TRBJ2-7; tentative D call: TRBD2 (6 bases). Germline V gives CDR1 MNHEY, CDR2 SVGAGI. There are 14 residues in the CDR3. The CDR3 region is CAGSRTTRTYEQYF. Written as DNA, the CDR3 is TGTGCCGGCAGTCGAACGACTAGAACCTACGAGCAGTACTTC.

The V gene is TRBV29-1, the J gene TRBJ1-2; D gene uncertain. Germline CDR1 and CDR2: SQVTM and ANQGSEA. This CDR3 is built from 12 residues. As DNA, the CDR3 is TGCACGGGGTCCGATTCAGGTTATGGCTACACCTTC. Translated: CTGSDSGYGYTF.

The rearrangement links TRBV6-5 to TRBJ1-5; maybe TRBD1 (5 bases). Trimming took off 6 bases at V and 4 bases at J, with 10 bases between the two ends. CDR1 and CDR2 from the germline V gene are MNHEY and SVGAGI. The CDR3 has 13 amino acids. CDR3 in DNA: TGTGCCAGCAGACCAGACAGAAATCAGCCCCAGCATTTT. It translates to CASRPDRNQPQHF.